This T cell receptor (beta chain) was identified in a study of cytomegalovirus exposure and HLA in healthy donors. This CDR3 spans 16 amino acids. The J segment lost 7 bases and the V segment lost 0 bases, leaving 6 bases of the junction unmatched. Germline CDR1 is LGHNA and CDR2 is YSLEER. TCRdb keeps only in-frame clones here, not all; method: immunoSEQ multiplex PCR. Of fewer than 120,000 clones listed, approximately 89% are singletons. Notes on this clone: Its matching antigen is unknown.

Regarding the study as a whole: TCR sequences were mostly rare, though some public TCRs occurred in many donors. The authors enumerated under 200 TCR beta chains as linked to cytomegalovirus. Researchers reported that a few CMV-associated chains were confirmed in vitro as CMV antigen-specific. Reportedly, diagnosis of cytomegalovirus status by the classifier showed high specificity and sensitivity.

This TCR derives from a woman under 30 in good health and CMV-seronegative. J is TRBJ2-4 and V is TRBV4-3, with 10 bases lining up with TRBD2. Input material: PBMCs. CDR3 in amino acids: CASSQESERGGNIQYF. The CDR3 DNA is TGCGCCAGCAGCCAAGAGAGCGAGCGGGGGGGGAACATTCAGTACTTC.